This passage covers 27 T cell receptor beta chains from one sample sequenced in a study of control samples from healthy donors and cancer patients. Assay: immunoSEQ multiplex PCR; the TCRdb copy retains only in-frame clones and omits some. The table records 60,000 to 75,000 clones, approximately 87% of them present only once. Sequenced: blood. The source of these receptors is a man aged 50 or older in good health.

In DNA, the CDR3 is TGTGCCAGCAGCGTTAGCGGTCCAGATACGCAGTATTTT. This gives the protein CASSVSGPDTQYF. This sequence joins TRBV7-9 and TRBJ2-3, with D possibly TRBD2 on 6 matching bases. Trimming removed 5 bases at V and 4 bases at J, with 10 bases between. From germline, CDR1 is SEHNR and CDR2 FQNEAQ (reference sequence). This CDR3 is 13 amino acids long.

V gene TRBV6-5 combines with J gene TRBJ2-2, with D perhaps TRBD1 (6 bases). V was cut by 11 bases and J by 2 bases, with 18 bases left in between. The CDR3 covers 15 residues. Germline values: CDR1 MNHEY, CDR2 SVGAGI. CDR3 loop: CAAGATGHNTGELFF. The CDR3 DNA reads TGTGCCGCCGGGGCGACAGGCCATAACACCGGGGAGCTGTTTTTT.

A remark on this clone: This sequence may be a read error, since a much larger clone differs from it by one base. The chain combines TRBV6-5 with TRBJ2-2, with 9 positions matching TRBD2. The CDR3 runs 14 residues. Losses at the gene ends were 4 bases for V and 7 bases for J; bases not matched to a gene: 4. The V gene's germline CDR1 is MNHEY and CDR2 SVGAGI. CDR3 in DNA: TGTGCCAGCAGTTGGACTAGCGAGTTCGGGGAGCTGTTTTTT. Its translation is CASSWTSEFGELFF.

The chain couples TRBV6-6 to TRBJ1-1; a possible D gene is TRBD1 (6 bases). The CDR3 sequence is 15 residues long. Per germline, CDR1 MNHNY and CDR2 SVGAGI (reference sequence). V dropped 0 bases and J dropped 3 bases, with 11 bases sitting between them. CDR3 in DNA: TGTGCCAGCAGTTACTCTGGCGCAGGGGACACTGAAGCTTTCTTT. Translation: CASSYSGAGDTEAFF.

J is TRBJ1-2 and V is TRBV2; D is ambiguous. Germline assignment: CDR1 SNHLY and CDR2 FYNNEI. The V end lost 0 bases, the J end lost 6 bases, and 14 bases lay between the germline ends. The CDR3 sequence is 15 residues long. In nucleotides, the CDR3 is TGTGCCAGCAGTGAAGCACCCGTTATGGGGAATGGCTACACCTTC. This codes for CASSEAPVMGNGYTF.

This clone was recorded once. V gene TRBV19 combines with J gene TRBJ1-5, with 7 positions matching TRBD1. The junction had 5 bases not matched to a gene; V was cut back by 6 bases and J by 0 bases. Germline V lookup: CDR1 LNHDA, CDR2 SQIVND (reference sequence). CDR3 size: 15 residues. The CDR3 here is CASSMGQNSNQPQHF. CDR3 coding DNA: TGTGCCAGTAGCATGGGACAGAATAGCAATCAGCCCCAGCATTTT.

This chain uses TRBV24-1 with TRBJ1-6; 8 nucleotides agree with TRBD1. The CDR3 loop spans 13 amino acids. In germline, CDR1 is KGHDR, CDR2 SFDVKD. J lost 7 bases, V lost 7 bases, and 2 bases had no gene match. DNA for the CDR3: TGTGCCACCAGATCAGGGGGCAATTCACCCCTCCACTTT. It yields the protein CATRSGGNSPLHF.

V and J are TRBV5-1 and TRBJ1-5; D gene ambiguous. V was pared by 0 bases and J by 0 bases, with 16 bases between. Per germline, CDR1 SGHRS and CDR2 YFSETQ. The CDR3 length is 18 residues. The CDR3 coding sequence is TGCGCCAGCAGCTTGGTCATGGGGTTCCATTATAGCAATCAGCCCCAGCATTTT. Protein sequence: CASSLVMGFHYSNQPQHF.

V gene TRBV5-5 combines with J gene TRBJ1-5, with 7 bases aligning to TRBD1. Trimming at V came to 2 bases and at J to 6 bases, leaving 8 bases not matched to a gene. Germline CDR1 and CDR2: SGHKS and YYEKEE (reference sequence). This CDR3 region has 15 residues. CDR3: CASSFGQVFSQPQHF. Written as DNA, the CDR3 is TGTGCCAGCAGCTTTGGACAGGTCTTTAGTCAGCCCCAGCATTTT.

The V gene is TRBV7-3, the J gene TRBJ2-7; D remains unclear. Trimming removed 5 bases at V and 3 bases at J, with 11 bases between. From germline, CDR1 is SGHTA and CDR2 FQGTGA. This CDR3 is 13 amino acids long. DNA for the CDR3: TGTGCCAGCAGCCCTTACGTCGGCTACGAGCAGTACTTC. Translating gives CASSPYVGYEQYF.

This chain connects TRBV27 to TRBJ1-1; D is unclear. The CDR3 is made up of 13 amino acids. V was shortened by 6 bases and J by 1 base, with 9 bases between the two germline ends. The germline V gene has CDR1 MNHEY and CDR2 SMNVEV (reference sequence). The CDR3 is CASRKGWNTEAFF. CDR3 DNA: TGTGCCAGCAGAAAGGGATGGAACACTGAAGCTTTCTTT.

The V gene is TRBV4-3, the J gene TRBJ1-1; no firm D call. The CDR3 runs to 15 residues. Germline CDR1 and CDR2: LGHNA and YSLEER. Trimming shortened V by 0 bases and J by 1 base, and 9 bases separated the two germline ends. This chain's CDR3 is CASSQDARTNTEAFF. The CDR3 DNA sequence: TGCGCCAGCAGCCAAGATGCACGGACGAACACTGAAGCTTTCTTT.

The V and J genes are TRBV7-2 and TRBJ2-7; D uncertain. V dropped 4 bases and J dropped 3 bases, with 16 bases sitting between them. From germline, CDR1 is SGHTA and CDR2 FQGNSA. The CDR3 covers 15 residues. The CDR3, as DNA: TGTGCCAGCAGCTCCTCGGGTGGGGTACACTACGAGCAGTACTTC. It specifies CASSSSGGVHYEQYF.

There are many counts of this clone. The chain links TRBV5-1 to TRBJ2-7; D perhaps matches TRBD2 (5 bases). The CDR3 has 14 amino acids. Trimming took 5 bases from V and 4 from J, leaving 16 bases between them. Germline V gene data show CDR1 as SGHRS and CDR2 as YFSETQ. The DNA of the CDR3 is TGCGCCAGCAGAAAATCCCGGGGTTCATACGAGCAGTACTTC. The encoded protein is CASRKSRGSYEQYF.

This clone was observed a single time. The chain employs TRBV7-9 and TRBJ1-6; no clear D gene. This CDR3 has 16 amino acids. Germline V gives CDR1 SEHNR, CDR2 FQNEAQ (reference sequence). V shed 5 bases and J shed 0 bases, with 11 bases lying between them. The CDR3 loop is CASSTETSSYNSPLHF. CDR3 nucleotide sequence: TGTGCCAGCAGCACAGAGACTAGCTCCTATAATTCACCCCTCCACTTT.

The chain carries TRBV2 and TRBJ1-1; D uncertain. Deletions cut 4 bases from V and 9 bases from J, with 18 bases between. The CDR3 length is 14 residues. CDR1 and CDR2 from the germline V gene are SNHLY and FYNNEI. CDR3 bases: TGTGCCAGCAGTGCAGCATCGTCTGGGGTAAAAGCTTTCTTT. Its translation: CASSAASSGVKAFF.

V and J are TRBV10-3 and TRBJ2-3, with 9 bases lining up with TRBD2. Germline V gene lookup returns CDR1 ENHRY and CDR2 SYGVKD. The CDR3 is 17 residues long. V was clipped by 0 bases and J by 2 bases; unmatched bases: 6. DNA for the CDR3: TGTGCCATCAGTGAGTCGATGGCTAGCGGGATCACAGATACGCAGTATTTT. Amino acid sequence: CAISESMASGITDTQYF.

This rearrangement joins TRBV19 to TRBJ2-7; 11 bases align to TRBD1. V trimming: 5 bases; J trimming: 0 bases; junction bases outside the gene matches: 3. This CDR3 comprises 15 residues. Germline lookup yields CDR1 LNHDA and CDR2 SQIVND (reference sequence). CDR3 nucleotides: TGTGCCAGTAGTCGGACAGGGGGCCCCTCCTACGAGCAGTACTTC. It yields the protein CASSRTGGPSYEQYF.

This clone has just one count. For the CDR3, the DNA is TGTGCCAGCAGTTCGGTCAGTAACTATGGCTACACCTTC. Amino acid sequence: CASSSVSNYGYTF. The chain is built from TRBV6-6 and TRBJ1-2; D is uncertain. Germline CDR1 MNHNY, CDR2 SVGAGI (reference sequence). The V and J ends lost 4 bases and 1 base respectively, with 7 bases between them. CDR3 size: 13 residues.

There are a few counts of this clone. The chain links TRBV7-9 to TRBJ1-3; D call uncertain. Germline V gene data show CDR1 as SEHNR and CDR2 as FQNEAQ (reference sequence). Trimming pared 2 bases from V and 0 bases from J, leaving 11 bases between. The CDR3 totals 16 residues. DNA of the CDR3: TGTGCCAGCAGCTTAAGGACCAGATTCTCTGGAAACACCATATATTTT. Protein sequence: CASSLRTRFSGNTIYF. The complete variable domain, with remaining parts taken from reference TRBV7-9 and TRBJ1-3, reads DTGVSQNPRHKITKRGQNVTFRCDPISEHNRLYWYRQTLGQGPEFLTYFQNEAQLEKSRLLSDRFSAERPKGSFSTLEIQRTEQGDSAMYLCASSLRTRFSGNTIYFGEGSWLTVV.

The chain is built from TRBV28 and TRBJ1-2; 7 bases agree with TRBD1. V trimming: 6 bases; J trimming: 4 bases; junction bases outside the gene matches: 14. This CDR3 spans 16 amino acids. Germline V lookup: CDR1 MDHEN, CDR2 SYDVKM. CDR3 loop: CASSPADRAVIYGYTF. CDR3 in DNA: TGTGCCAGCAGCCCTGCTGACAGGGCAGTGATCTATGGCTACACCTTC.

The CDR3 DNA is TGTGCCAGCAGCCTCACACAGGGCCCGAATTCACCCCTCCACTTT. As protein: CASSLTQGPNSPLHF. V and J are TRBV14 and TRBJ1-6; the D gene is possibly TRBD1 (6 bases). Germline CDR1 reads SGHDN; CDR2 reads FVKESK. The CDR3 is made up of 15 amino acids. Trimming removed 4 bases at V and 7 bases at J, with 14 bases between.

The V gene is TRBV4-2, the J gene TRBJ1-4; D gene uncertain. Germline lookup yields CDR1 LGHNA and CDR2 YNFKEQ. The V end lost 5 bases, the J end lost 8 bases, and 15 bases lay between the germline ends. The CDR3 totals 14 residues. This chain's CDR3 is CASSASGLGEKLFF. The CDR3 bases are TGTGCCAGCAGCGCGTCGGGCCTGGGGGAAAAACTGTTTTTT.

The V call is TRBV28, the J call TRBJ1-5; D remains unclear. V was cut by 5 bases and J by 2 bases, with 10 bases left in between. This CDR3 spans 14 amino acids. Looked up from germline, CDR1 is MDHEN and CDR2 is SYDVKM. CDR3 residues: CASSENLGNQPQHF. Here the CDR3 DNA reads TGTGCCAGCAGTGAAAATTTGGGCAATCAGCCCCAGCATTTT.

This clone was detected only a few times. This chain connects TRBV30 to TRBJ1-5; TRBD1 might be the D (5 bases). V was trimmed by 5 bases and J by 7 bases, leaving 9 bases between them. Germline V CDR1 and CDR2: GTSNPN, SVGIG (reference sequence). The CDR3 loop spans 11 amino acids. The CDR3 region has the DNA TGTGCCTGGGGTAGGGGACAGCCCCAGCATTTT. It specifies CAWGRGQPQHF.

V and J are TRBV12-5 and TRBJ2-7, with TRBD2 identical over 13 bases. This CDR3 has 16 residues. Germline-derived CDR1 and CDR2 are LGHNT and FRNRAP. The ends lost 6 bases at V and 5 bases at J; junction bases unmatched: 10. CDR3 protein: CASGKGGLAGANEQYF. CDR3 DNA: TGTGCTAGTGGCAAGGGAGGACTAGCGGGAGCCAACGAGCAGTACTTC.

This clone occurred a few times. The V call is TRBV5-1, the J call TRBJ2-7; no firm D call. Germline values: CDR1 SGHRS, CDR2 YFSETQ. The CDR3 contains 13 residues. V lost 1 base and J lost 2, with 7 bases in between. The CDR3 DNA is TGCGCCAGCAGCTTGACAGTTACCTACGAGCAGTACTTC. Translation gives CASSLTVTYEQYF.